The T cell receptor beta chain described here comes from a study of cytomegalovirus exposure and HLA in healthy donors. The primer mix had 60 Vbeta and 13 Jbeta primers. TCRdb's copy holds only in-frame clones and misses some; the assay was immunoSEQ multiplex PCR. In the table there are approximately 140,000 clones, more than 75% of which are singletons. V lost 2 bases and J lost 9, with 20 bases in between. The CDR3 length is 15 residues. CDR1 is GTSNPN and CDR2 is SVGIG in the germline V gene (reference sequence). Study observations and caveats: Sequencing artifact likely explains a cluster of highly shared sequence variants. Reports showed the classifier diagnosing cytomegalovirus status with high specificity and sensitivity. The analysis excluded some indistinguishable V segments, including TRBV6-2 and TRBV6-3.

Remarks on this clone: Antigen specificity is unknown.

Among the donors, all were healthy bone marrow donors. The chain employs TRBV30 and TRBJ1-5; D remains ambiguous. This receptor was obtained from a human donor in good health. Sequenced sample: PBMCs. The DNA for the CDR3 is TGTGCCTGGAGTAGGCGGGGAGGTATGTTGATGCCCCAGCATTTT. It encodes CAWSRRGGMLMPQHF.